This T cell receptor beta chain was obtained from a study of T-cell memory formation after mild COVID-19. One entry per CDR3 protein, called by TCRdb with MiXCR from the 5' RACE reads. The sample consists of about 350,000 distinct CDR3 sequences, approximately 15% of them appearing once. This clonotype has more than one count but fewer than ten. The sample was PBMCs or a T cell subset sorted from them (not recorded which). The sequence derives from a man between 18 and 35 years old who had mild COVID-19 (a few samples of this study predate the infection). Cell type and time point are not known.

The CDR3 coding sequence is TGTGCCAGCAGCTGGATGGGACAGGGTCTGTTTTTT. This translates into CASSWMGQGLFF. V is TRBV7-9 and J is TRBJ1-4, with TRBD1 identical over 9 bases. CDR3 length: 12 amino acids. Germline V gene data show CDR1 as SEHNR and CDR2 as FQNEAQ (reference sequence). Trimming took 4 bases from V and 14 from J; bases not matched to a gene: 5.